This TCR beta chain was observed in a study of T cell changes during pregnancy in multiple sclerosis. Assay used: immunoSEQ multiplex PCR; TCRdb lists only in-frame clones, some missing. The sample consists of approximately 44,000 clones, 80% to 95% of them appearing once. The TCR sequence derives from a female donor with multiple sclerosis, enrolled in a pregnancy study. This specimen consisted of CD4+ T cells from peripheral blood mononuclear cells, obtained before pregnancy.

CDR3 DNA sequence: TGTGCCAGCTCACCTCTCTCCCCGGGACAGGGGTCCGGAAACACCATATATTTT. It encodes CASSPLSPGQGSGNTIYF. The rearrangement joins TRBV18 to TRBJ1-3; TRBD1 matches 10 bases. Trimming cost V 3 bases and J 4 bases; bases outside gene matches: 12. The CDR3 has 18 residues. CDR1 KGHSH and CDR2 LQKENI come from the germline V gene.